Listed below are T cell receptor beta chains from one sample, sequenced in a study of T cell repertoires in cytomegalovirus infection. TCRdb processed the reads anew with MiXCR; each CDR3 protein has one entry. The sample has approximately 240,000 distinct CDR3 sequences; approximately 13% are singletons. The sequencing input was PBMCs. The receptors come from a human donor in good health (CMV status not recorded). Some clones in this sample may be carry-over from other donors' samples. The CDR3 runs from the conserved cysteine through the conserved F or W. The D gene is left open where the match is weak. The size entry is marked missing in some rows and otherwise reads once, few, many or a size class.

clone_size	d_call	j_call	v_call	cdr3_aa	cdr3_nt
few	-	TRBJ2-7	TRBV15	CATSRVGKGRSSYEQYF	TGTGCCACCAGCAGAGTGGGTAAGGGCAGGAGCTCCTACGAGCAGTACTTC
many	-	TRBJ2-5	TRBV10-3	CAIRQGFQETQYF	TGTGCCATCAGACAGGGATTCCAAGAGACCCAGTACTTC
few	TRBD1	TRBJ2-5	TRBV20-1	CSARGPRDRSYRTQYF	TGCAGTGCTAGAGGCCCCCGGGACAGGTCGTATAGGACCCAGTACTTC
many	TRBD2	TRBJ2-1	TRBV27	CASSLRLAGGSNEQFF	TGTGCCAGCAGTCTTCGACTAGCGGGAGGATCCAATGAGCAGTTCTTC
few	TRBD1	TRBJ2-5	TRBV3-1	CASSRSRGGGQETQYF	TGTGCCAGCAGCCGAAGTAGAGGGGGCGGACAAGAGACCCAGTACTTC
few	TRBD2	TRBJ2-1	TRBV6-2/TRBV6-3	CASTAGDFNEQFF	TGTGCCAGCACGGCGGGAGATTTCAATGAGCAGTTCTTC
-	-	TRBJ1-5	TRBV5-6	CASSLANEIRQPQHF	TGTGCCAGCAGCTTGGCCAATGAAATAAGGCAGCCCCAGCATTTT
many	-	TRBJ1-2	TRBV20-1	CSAKTRTETNYGYTF	TGCAGTGCTAAAACTAGGACAGAGACTAACTATGGCTACACCTTC
few	-	TRBJ2-1	TRBV5-1	CASSLAAGGSYNEQFF	TGCGCCAGCAGCTTGGCTGCCGGGGGCTCCTACAATGAGCAGTTCTTC
-	TRBD2	TRBJ2-3	TRBV7-2	CASSPGTIEDTQYF	TGTGCCAGCAGCCCAGGGACTATTGAAGATACGCAGTATTTT
many	-	TRBJ1-4	TRBV7-2	CASSLEQATNEKLFF	TGTGCCAGCAGCTTAGAACAGGCAACTAATGAAAAACTGTTTTTT
few	TRBD1	TRBJ2-5	TRBV12-3/TRBV12-4	CASSRTTGGETQYF	TGTGCCAGCAGCCGCACTACAGGGGGAGAGACCCAGTACTTC
few	-	TRBJ2-3	TRBV7-9	CASSLAQVTDTQYF	TGTGCCAGCAGCTTAGCACAGGTCACAGATACGCAGTATTTT
many	-	TRBJ2-7	TRBV7-8	CASSSYRDGSYEQYF	TGTGCCAGCAGCTCGTACCGGGACGGCTCCTACGAGCAGTACTTC
many	TRBD2	TRBJ2-3	TRBV6-2/TRBV6-3	CASSSLAGANGDTQYF	TGTGCCAGCAGTTCTCTAGCGGGGGCGAATGGGGATACGCAGTATTTT
-	-	TRBJ1-1	TRBV7-2	CASSLPHGNTEAFF	TGTGCCAGCAGCCTCCCTCACGGGAACACTGAAGCTTTCTTT
few	-	TRBJ1-1	TRBV20-1	CSARDLGVNTEAFF	TGCAGTGCTAGAGATTTGGGGGTTAACACTGAAGCTTTCTTT
few	-	TRBJ2-2	TRBV29-1	CSVPPLGGNTGELFF	TGCAGCGTTCCTCCCTTGGGCGGAAACACCGGGGAGCTGTTTTTT
many	-	TRBJ1-5	TRBV14	CASSQERDQPQHF	TGTGCCAGCAGCCAAGAACGCGATCAGCCCCAGCATTTT
few	TRBD2	TRBJ2-1	TRBV5-1	CASSLVRAGLNEQFF	TGCGCCAGCAGCTTGGTTCGAGCGGGACTCAATGAGCAGTTCTTC
many	-	TRBJ1-1	TRBV7-2	CASSFAGVTEAFF	TGTGCCAGCAGCTTCGCAGGGGTCACTGAAGCTTTCTTT
-	TRBD1	TRBJ2-7	TRBV7-9	CASSFDRGSYEQYF	TGTGCCAGCAGCTTTGACAGGGGCTCCTACGAGCAGTACTTC
many	-	TRBJ2-4	TRBV7-2	CASSLDGLNIQYF	TGTGCCAGCAGCTTGGACGGCTTAAACATTCAGTACTTC
many	-	TRBJ1-2	TRBV6-2/TRBV6-3	CASSYLGNYGYTF	TGTGCCAGCAGTTACCTAGGGAACTATGGCTACACCTTC
many	-	TRBJ2-7	TRBV5-5	CASSLDRWSYEQYF	TGTGCCAGCAGCTTGGACAGGTGGTCCTACGAGCAGTACTTC
many	-	TRBJ2-7	TRBV6-5	CASSYSTPLGTYEQYF	TGTGCCAGCAGTTACTCGACCCCTTTGGGGACCTACGAGCAGTACTTC
few	-	TRBJ1-2	TRBV3-1	CASSQDRKGGGYTF	TGTGCCAGCAGCCAAGATCGAAAGGGTGGCGGCTACACCTTC
few	-	TRBJ1-5	TRBV12-3/TRBV12-4	CASSRQQGEPQHF	TGTGCCAGCAGTCGACAGCAGGGTGAGCCCCAGCATTTT
many	TRBD1	TRBJ1-2	TRBV28	CASSLRGQPNYGYTF	TGTGCCAGCAGTCTCCGGGGACAGCCTAACTATGGCTACACCTTC
many	TRBD1	TRBJ1-3	TRBV7-2	CASSPDSGGSGNTIYF	TGTGCCAGCAGCCCCGACTCAGGGGGCTCAGGAAACACCATATATTTT
many	TRBD2	TRBJ2-1	TRBV4-1	CASSQDELAGGGTYNEQFF	TGCGCCAGCAGCCAAGATGAACTAGCGGGAGGAGGTACCTACAATGAGCAGTTCTTC
few	TRBD2	TRBJ2-1	TRBV6-2/TRBV6-3	CASSLGLAPSDEQFF	TGTGCCAGCAGCCTAGGACTAGCGCCTTCGGATGAGCAGTTCTTC
-	-	TRBJ1-2	TRBV20-1	CSARVKGDISYTF	TGCAGTGCTAGAGTAAAGGGAGACATTAGCTACACCTTC
-	-	TRBJ2-2	TRBV19	CASSISDTGELFF	TGTGCCAGTAGTATATCGGACACCGGGGAGCTGTTTTTT
few	TRBD1	TRBJ2-1	TRBV5-4	CASSLAPGQGNEQFF	TGTGCCAGCAGCTTGGCCCCGGGACAGGGGAATGAGCAGTTCTTC
-	-	TRBJ2-7	TRBV4-3	CASSQDGGTYEQYF	TGCGCCAGCAGCCAAGATGGTGGTACTTACGAGCAGTACTTC
-	TRBD2	TRBJ2-7	TRBV6-2/TRBV6-3	CASSLGLAISYEQYF	TGTGCCAGCAGCCTCGGACTAGCGATATCCTACGAGCAGTACTTC
few	-	TRBJ1-5	TRBV28	CASSSVTLHF	TGTGCCAGCAGTTCCGTGACGTTGCATTTT
many	TRBD1	TRBJ1-1	TRBV11-2	CASSLDRTGGASPNTEAFF	TGTGCCAGCAGCTTAGATCGGACAGGGGGCGCTTCTCCCAACACTGAAGCTTTCTTT
few	-	TRBJ1-2	TRBV19	CASSPTWEGRYGYTF	TGTGCCAGTAGTCCGACCTGGGAGGGTCGGTATGGCTACACCTTC
many	TRBD1	TRBJ2-5	TRBV7-2	CASSRNSPAGQGGETQYF	TGTGCCAGCAGCCGAAATTCCCCTGCGGGACAGGGTGGGGAGACCCAGTACTTC
-	-	TRBJ2-2	TRBV4-3	CASSQGQPAGELFF	TGCGCCAGCAGCCAAGGTCAACCCGCCGGGGAGCTGTTTTTT
few	-	TRBJ2-2	TRBV14	CASSRDRTRTGELFF	TGTGCCAGCAGCCGTGACCGAACACGGACCGGGGAGCTGTTTTTT
many	TRBD1	TRBJ2-1	TRBV10-3	CAISEGTGGQNEQFF	TGTGCCATCAGTGAAGGGACAGGGGGCCAGAATGAGCAGTTCTTC
few	-	TRBJ2-7	TRBV29-1	CSVELGPSPYEQYF	TGCAGCGTTGAACTAGGACCTTCACCCTACGAGCAGTACTTC
few	TRBD1	TRBJ1-1	TRBV6-6	CASSLGGDRGRRGQDTEAFF	TGTGCCAGCAGTTTAGGGGGGGACAGGGGGCGCCGGGGACAGGACACTGAAGCTTTCTTT
many	TRBD1	TRBJ1-5	TRBV28	CASSLPRTGSFNQPQHF	TGTGCCAGCAGTTTACCTAGGACAGGGTCGTTTAATCAGCCCCAGCATTTT
many	-	TRBJ2-6	TRBV7-9	CASSLDRQSLVLTF	TGTGCCAGCAGCTTAGACCGACAGTCCCTCGTCCTGACTTTC